These 12 T cell receptor beta chains were sequenced from one sample in a study of cytomegalovirus exposure and HLA in healthy donors. With 60 Vbeta and 13 Jbeta primers, the PCR was carried out. The repertoire was sequenced with immunoSEQ multiplex PCR; TCRdb's copy has only in-frame clones and lacks some. The sample has around 140,000 clones. The material sequenced was PBMCs. All receptors derive from a male donor in good health and CMV-seronegative.

The chain couples TRBV10-3 to TRBJ2-7; TRBD1 matches 9 bases. The CDR3 length is 14 residues. Germline values: CDR1 ENHRY, CDR2 SYGVKD. The ends lost 2 bases at V and 3 bases at J; junction bases unmatched: 2. CDR3 loop: CAISERDRVYEQYF. The CDR3 DNA reads as TGTGCCATCAGTGAGAGGGACAGGGTCTACGAGCAGTACTTC.

The genes are TRBV2 and TRBJ1-4; 10 bases agree with TRBD1. Germline CDR1 reads SNHLY; CDR2 reads FYNNEI. This CDR3 contains 13 residues. With V trimmed by 8 bases and J by 12 bases, 9 bases remained unmatched. The CDR3 nucleotides read TGTGCCAGCCTAGCCCGGGACAGGGGCGAACTGTTTTTT. Translation gives CASLARDRGELFF.

CDR3 region: CASSGQMGNEQFF. The CDR3, as DNA: TGCGCCAGCAGTGGACAGATGGGGAATGAGCAGTTCTTC. The chain is built from TRBV10-1 and TRBJ2-1; a weak D match, TRBD1 (5 bases). V lost 4 bases and J lost 7, with 11 bases in between. Germline V lookup: CDR1 WNHNN, CDR2 SYGVQD (reference sequence). This CDR3 contains 13 residues.

This sequence joins TRBV6-6 and TRBJ1-3, with unresolved D. This CDR3 spans 12 amino acids. Germline-derived CDR1 and CDR2 are MNHNY and SVGAGI (reference sequence). With 5 bases removed from V and 3 bases from J, the gap between germline ends came to 5 bases. As DNA, the CDR3 is TGTGCCAGCAGTCCCAATGGAAACACCATATATTTT. Translation: CASSPNGNTIYF.

The rearrangement uses TRBV7-9 and TRBJ1-5; 9 positions match TRBD1. CDR3 length: 14 amino acids. V shed 4 bases and J 7 bases; nucleotides not matched to a gene: 5. Germline CDR1 SEHNR, CDR2 FQNEAQ (reference sequence). In DNA form, the CDR3 reads TGTGCCAGCAGCTCACAGGGGGCATCCCAGCCCCAGCATTTT. Translation gives CASSSQGASQPQHF.

This rearrangement joins TRBV5-4 to TRBJ1-1; possibly TRBD1 for D (5 bases). The CDR3 runs to 16 residues. The germline CDR1 and CDR2 sequences are SGHNT and YYREEE (reference sequence). Trimming removed 0 bases at V and 0 bases at J, with 12 bases between. The CDR3 region has the DNA TGTGCCAGCAGCTTGGCCGGGGGTATTTTGAACACTGAAGCTTTCTTT. Protein sequence: CASSLAGGILNTEAFF. The complete variable domain, with remaining parts taken from reference TRBV5-4 and TRBJ1-1, reads ETGVTQSPTHLIKTRGQQVTLRCSSQSGHNTVSWYQQALGQGPQFIFQYYREEENGRGNFPPRFSGLQFPNYSSELNVNALELDDSALYLCASSLAGGILNTEAFFGQGTRLTVV.

The chain uses TRBV29-1 and TRBJ1-2; D unresolved. Per the germline V gene, CDR1 is SQVTM and CDR2 is ANQGSEA. V was clipped by 4 bases and J by 4 bases, with 7 bases between them. The CDR3 has 11 amino acids. The CDR3 here is CSVGRVYGYTF. CDR3 DNA: TGCAGCGTTGGACGGGTCTATGGCTACACCTTC.

The chain links TRBV4-1 to TRBJ2-6, with D perhaps matching TRBD2 (6 bases). CDR1 and CDR2 from the germline V gene are MGHRA and YSYEKL. This CDR3 has 19 amino acids. V shed 3 bases and J shed 0 bases, with 18 bases lying between them. Here the CDR3 DNA reads TGCGCCAGCAGCCAGGGAGAGCAGCGGGCAATCTCTGGGGCCAACGTCCTGACTTTC. Translation: CASSQGEQRAISGANVLTF.

The chain recombines TRBV18 with TRBJ1-1; possibly TRBD1 for D (5 bases). The CDR3 is made up of 14 amino acids. Per the germline V gene, CDR1 is KGHSH and CDR2 is LQKENI. The V end was cut by 2 bases, the J end by 4 bases, with 11 bases between. As DNA, the CDR3 is TGTGCCAGCTCACCATCGGGAGGGGCCACTGAAGCTTTCTTT. It specifies CASSPSGGATEAFF. Full variable domain (outside the CDR3, taken from reference TRBV18 and TRBJ1-1): NAGVMQNPRHLVRRRGQEARLRCSPMKGHSHVYWYRQLPEEGLKFMVYLQKENIIDESGMPKERFSAEFPKEGPSILRIQQVVRGDSAAYFCASSPSGGATEAFFGQGTRLTVV.

V gene TRBV6-1 combines with J gene TRBJ1-5; unclear D gene. The CDR3 runs 14 residues. V lost 2 bases and J lost 7, with 12 bases in between. Germline values: CDR1 MNHNS, CDR2 SASEGT. This CDR3 is CASSEWRVRQPQHF. The CDR3 nucleotides are TGTGCCAGCAGTGAATGGAGGGTGAGGCAGCCCCAGCATTTT.

This chain joins TRBV27 and TRBJ2-1, with TRBD2 identical over 9 bases. Looked up from germline, CDR1 is MNHEY and CDR2 is SMNVEV (reference sequence). CDR3 length: 15 amino acids. The V segment lost 5 bases and the J segment 1 base; nucleotides outside the gene matches: 3. The CDR3 nucleotides are TGTGCCAGCAGTATGACTAGCGGTTCCTACAATGAGCAGTTCTTC. It codes for CASSMTSGSYNEQFF.

The chain recombines TRBV7-2 with TRBJ1-2; TRBD1 is a possible D gene (6 bases). The CDR3 sequence is 13 residues long. V lost 3 bases and J 7 bases, leaving 12 bases between the germline ends. The V gene's germline CDR1 is SGHTA and CDR2 FQGNSA. The CDR3 reads CASSFLGQLGYTF. Here the CDR3 DNA reads TGTGCCAGCAGCTTCCTAGGACAGCTTGGCTACACCTTC. The entire variable domain, with the rest obtained from reference TRBV7-2 and TRBJ1-2, is as follows: GAGVSQSPSNKVTEKGKDVELRCDPISGHTALYWYRQSLGQGLEFLIYFQGNSAPDKSGLPSDRFSAERTGGSVSTLTIQRTQQEDSAVYLCASSFLGQLGYTFGSGTRLTVV.